This TCR beta chain was captured in a study of response to subunit inactivated influenza vaccine. Points from the study as a whole: Authors suggested each seasonal influenza vaccination recruits few new T cells.

This clonotype was detected only a few times. Antigen specificity is unknown. TCRdb processed the RT-PCR reads anew with MiXCR; each CDR3 protein has one entry. The data show 500,000 to 750,000 distinct CDR3 sequences, roughly 15% seen once. V was trimmed by 1 base and J by 0 bases, leaving 9 bases between them. CDR3 length: 15 amino acids. Germline V gene lookup returns CDR1 LGHNA and CDR2 YNFKEQ. The origin of this receptor is a man aged 50-60 years who received an inactivated influenza vaccine. V and J are TRBV4-2 and TRBJ1-1; no clear D. This specimen was PBMCs from blood, taken roughly 13 days after vaccination. CDR3 amino acids: CASSQGPGMNTEAFF. CDR3 bases: TGTGCCAGCAGCCAAGGTCCGGGAATGAACACTGAAGCTTTCTTT.